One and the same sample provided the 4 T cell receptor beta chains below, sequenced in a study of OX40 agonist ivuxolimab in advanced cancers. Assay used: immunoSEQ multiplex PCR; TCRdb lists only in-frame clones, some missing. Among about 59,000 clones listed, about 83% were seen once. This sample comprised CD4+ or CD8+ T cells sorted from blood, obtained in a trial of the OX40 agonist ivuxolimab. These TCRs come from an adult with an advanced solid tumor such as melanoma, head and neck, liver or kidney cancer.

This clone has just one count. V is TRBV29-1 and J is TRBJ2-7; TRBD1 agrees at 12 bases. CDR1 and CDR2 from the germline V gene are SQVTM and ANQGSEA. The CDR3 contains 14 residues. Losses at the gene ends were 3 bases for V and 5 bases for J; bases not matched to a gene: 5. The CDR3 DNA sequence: TGCAGCGTTGAGGGGGGACAGGGGGCCAACGAGCAGTACTTC. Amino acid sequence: CSVEGGQGANEQYF.

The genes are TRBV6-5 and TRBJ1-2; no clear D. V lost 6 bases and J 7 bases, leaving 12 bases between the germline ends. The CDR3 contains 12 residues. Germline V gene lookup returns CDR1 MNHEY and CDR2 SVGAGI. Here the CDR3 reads CASRTDWGGYTF. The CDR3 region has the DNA TGTGCCAGCAGAACCGACTGGGGTGGCTACACCTTC.

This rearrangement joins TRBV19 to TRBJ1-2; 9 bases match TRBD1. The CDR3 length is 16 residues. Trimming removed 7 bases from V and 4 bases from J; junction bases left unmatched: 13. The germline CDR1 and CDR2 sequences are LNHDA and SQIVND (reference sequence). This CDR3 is CASTYRDRVQSYGYTF. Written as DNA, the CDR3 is TGTGCCAGTACCTATAGGGACAGGGTTCAAAGCTATGGCTACACCTTC.

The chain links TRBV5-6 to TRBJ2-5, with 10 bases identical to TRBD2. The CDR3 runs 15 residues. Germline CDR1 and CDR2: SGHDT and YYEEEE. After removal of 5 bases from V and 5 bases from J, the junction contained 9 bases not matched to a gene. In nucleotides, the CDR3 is TGTGCCAGCAGTTTCGGACTAGCGGAAGAGGAGACCCAGTACTTC. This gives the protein CASSFGLAEEETQYF.